A selection of T cell receptor beta chains follows, all from one sample in a study of T cells in narcolepsy. Libraries were prepared by immunoSEQ multiplex PCR; TCRdb keeps only in-frame clonotypes and omits some of them. This sample carries over 30,000 clones, less than 85% of them seen once, and the ten largest clones take around 1.3%. The sequenced sample consisted of CD45RA- memory CD4+ T cells from PBMCs. Every receptor here comes from a human donor with narcolepsy. Each CDR3 is given with its conserved first and last residue. The D gene is left open where the match is weak. Not all rows give a size; the values are once, few, many and, for expanded clones, a class.

d_gene	abundance	v_gene	j_gene	CDR3nt	CDR3aa
NA	once	TRBV9	TRBJ1-1	TGTGCCAGCAGCCGGGTAGGGGCGAACACTGAAGCTTTCTTT	CASSRVGANTEAFF
TRBD2	NA	TRBV7-2	TRBJ2-7	TGTGCCAGCAGCAAAGCCGGGACTAGCGGATACGAGCAGTACTTC	CASSKAGTSGYEQYF
NA	NA	TRBV27	TRBJ2-7	TGTGCCAGCAGGTCCTCCTATTCGAGAGGGGTCGAGCAGTACTTC	CASRSSYSRGVEQYF
NA	NA	TRBV6-5	TRBJ1-2	TGTGCCACCAAAAACTATGGCTACACCTTC	CATKNYGYTF
NA	NA	TRBV6-1	TRBJ1-1	TGTGCCAGCAGTGAAAGAGCCAGGGTGGGCACTGAAGCTTTCTTT	CASSERARVGTEAFF
NA	NA	TRBV6-5	TRBJ1-4	TGTGCCAGCACTATTACAGCCCGGGGTGGTGAAAAACTGTTTTTT	CASTITARGGEKLFF
TRBD1	NA	TRBV30	TRBJ1-5	TGTGCCTGGAAATCCGGGACAGGGCATAACGTTTATCAGCCCCAGCATTTT	CAWKSGTGHNVYQPQHF
TRBD1	few	TRBV30	TRBJ1-1	TGTGCCTGCCACCTCCAGGGGGGTCAGATGACTGAAGCTTTCTTT	CACHLQGGQMTEAFF
TRBD2	NA	TRBV7-2	TRBJ2-3	TGTGCCAGCAGCTTAGGCAGGACTAGCGGGAGCACAGATACGCAGTATTTT	CASSLGRTSGSTDTQYF
NA	NA	TRBV6-9	TRBJ2-6	TGTGCCAGCAGTGCACCTTGGCCTTTACGACAAAGTCGGGCCAACGTCCTGACTTTC	CASSAPWPLRQSRANVLTF
NA	NA	TRBV7-9	TRBJ2-7	TGTGCCAGCAGCTTCGAGGGAGGGGGCACCTACGAGCAGTACTTC	CASSFEGGGTYEQYF
NA	NA	TRBV5-6	TRBJ2-7	TGTGCCAGCAGCTTGTCCAGGGTCGAGCAGTACTTC	CASSLSRVEQYF
NA	NA	TRBV7-8	TRBJ2-6	TGTGCCAGCAGCTTAGAGTCAGGGGTTGGGGCCAACGTCCTGACTTTC	CASSLESGVGANVLTF
NA	NA	TRBV6-6	TRBJ2-7	TGTGCCAGCAGTCTCCTACAGGGAAAAGGCGAGCAGTACTTC	CASSLLQGKGEQYF
NA	few	TRBV23-1	TRBJ2-7	TGCGCCAGCAGTCCCCCGCCCGGACAGTATGACTACGAGCAGTACTTC	CASSPPPGQYDYEQYF
NA	NA	TRBV2	TRBJ1-2	TGTGCCAGCAGGTTGGACGTTGACTATGGCTACACCTTC	CASRLDVDYGYTF
NA	NA	TRBV27	TRBJ1-1	TGTGCCAGCAGTGACGTAGAGGTGGGAATGAACACTGAAGCTTTCTTT	CASSDVEVGMNTEAFF
NA	NA	TRBV7-6	TRBJ1-5	TGTGCCAGCAGCCTAACAGGGTACGGCAATCAGCCCCAGCATTTT	CASSLTGYGNQPQHF